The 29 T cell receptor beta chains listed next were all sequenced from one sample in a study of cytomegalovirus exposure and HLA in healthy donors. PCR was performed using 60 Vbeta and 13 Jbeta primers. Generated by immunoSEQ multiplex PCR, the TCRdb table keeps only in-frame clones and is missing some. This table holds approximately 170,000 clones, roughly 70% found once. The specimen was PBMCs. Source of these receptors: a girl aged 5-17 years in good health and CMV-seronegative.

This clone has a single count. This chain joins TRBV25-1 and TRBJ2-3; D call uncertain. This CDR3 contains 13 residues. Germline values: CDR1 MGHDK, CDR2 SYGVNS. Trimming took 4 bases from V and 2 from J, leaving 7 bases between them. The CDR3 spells CASSVGATDTQYF. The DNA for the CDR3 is TGTGCCAGCAGTGTAGGAGCCACAGATACGCAGTATTTT.

The CDR3 DNA reads as TGTGCCAGCAGGGCTAGCGGGGGGCGTTACAATGAGCAGTTCTTC. It codes for CASRASGGRYNEQFF. The V and J genes are TRBV2 and TRBJ2-1; the match to TRBD2 covers 11 bases. Losses at the gene ends were 6 bases for V and 4 bases for J; bases not matched to a gene: 5. Germline CDR1 SNHLY, CDR2 FYNNEI. This CDR3 is 15 amino acids long.

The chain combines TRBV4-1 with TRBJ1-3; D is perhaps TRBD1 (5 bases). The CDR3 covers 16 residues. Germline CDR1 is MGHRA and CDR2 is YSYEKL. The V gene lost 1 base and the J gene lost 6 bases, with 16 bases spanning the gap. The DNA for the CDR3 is TGCGCCAGCAGCCAAGCCTTACAGGTCCCGTTAAACACCATATATTTT. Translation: CASSQALQVPLNTIYF.

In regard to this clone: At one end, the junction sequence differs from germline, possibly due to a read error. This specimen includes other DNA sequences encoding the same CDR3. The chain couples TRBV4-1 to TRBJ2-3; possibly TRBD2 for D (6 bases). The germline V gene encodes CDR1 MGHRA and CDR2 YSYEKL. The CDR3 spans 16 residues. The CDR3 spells CASSQEFTAGTDTQYF. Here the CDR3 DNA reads TGCGCCAGCAGCCAAGAGTTCACAGCGGGCACAGATACGCAGTATTTC.

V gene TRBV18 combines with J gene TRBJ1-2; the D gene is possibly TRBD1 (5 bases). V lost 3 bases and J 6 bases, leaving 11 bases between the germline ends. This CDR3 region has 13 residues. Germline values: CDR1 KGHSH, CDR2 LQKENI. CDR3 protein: CASSPDSVDGYTF. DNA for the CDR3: TGTGCCAGCTCACCCGACAGTGTTGATGGCTACACCTTC.

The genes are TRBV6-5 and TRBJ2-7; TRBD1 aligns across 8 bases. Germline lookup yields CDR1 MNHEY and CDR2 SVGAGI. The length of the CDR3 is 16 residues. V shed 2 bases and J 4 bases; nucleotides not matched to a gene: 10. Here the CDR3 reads CASSYPRDRGDYEQYF. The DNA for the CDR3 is TGTGCCAGCAGTTACCCGAGAGACAGGGGAGATTACGAGCAGTACTTC.

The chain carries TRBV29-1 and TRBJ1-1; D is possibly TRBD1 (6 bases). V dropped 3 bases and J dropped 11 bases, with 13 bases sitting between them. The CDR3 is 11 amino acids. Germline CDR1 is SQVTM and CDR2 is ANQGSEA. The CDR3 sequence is CSVETGTSAFF. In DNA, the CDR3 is TGCAGCGTTGAGACCGGGACATCGGCTTTCTTT.

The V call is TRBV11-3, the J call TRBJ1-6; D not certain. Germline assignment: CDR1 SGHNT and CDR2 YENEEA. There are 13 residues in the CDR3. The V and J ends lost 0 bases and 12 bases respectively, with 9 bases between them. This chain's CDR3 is CASSLDAAQPLHF. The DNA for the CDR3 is TGTGCCAGCAGCTTAGACGCGGCGCAACCCCTCCACTTT.

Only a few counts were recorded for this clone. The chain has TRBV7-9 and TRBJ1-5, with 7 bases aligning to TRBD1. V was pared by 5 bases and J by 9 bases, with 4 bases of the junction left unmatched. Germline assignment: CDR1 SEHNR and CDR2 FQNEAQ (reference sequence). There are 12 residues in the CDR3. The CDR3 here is CASSPAGGPQHF. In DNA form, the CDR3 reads TGTGCCAGCAGCCCCGCAGGGGGGCCCCAGCATTTT.

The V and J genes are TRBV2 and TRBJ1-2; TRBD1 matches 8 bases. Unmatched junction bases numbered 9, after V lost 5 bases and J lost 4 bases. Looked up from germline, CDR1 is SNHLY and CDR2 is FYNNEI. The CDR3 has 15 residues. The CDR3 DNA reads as TGTGCCAGCAGTTCCAATACAGGGGGTAGCTATGGCTACACCTTC. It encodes CASSSNTGGSYGYTF.

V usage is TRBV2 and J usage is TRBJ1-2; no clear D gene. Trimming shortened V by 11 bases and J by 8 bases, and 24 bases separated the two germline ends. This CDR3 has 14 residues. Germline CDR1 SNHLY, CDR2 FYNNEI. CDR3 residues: CARRRGFDTAGYTF. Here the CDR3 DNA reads TGTGCCCGACGGCGGGGATTCGATACCGCGGGCTACACCTTC.

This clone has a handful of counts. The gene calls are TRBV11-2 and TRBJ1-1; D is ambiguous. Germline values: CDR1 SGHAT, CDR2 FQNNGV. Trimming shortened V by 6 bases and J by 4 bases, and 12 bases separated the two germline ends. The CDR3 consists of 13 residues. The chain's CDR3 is CASSAPPGTEAFF. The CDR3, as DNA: TGTGCCAGCAGTGCGCCCCCGGGCACTGAAGCTTTCTTT.

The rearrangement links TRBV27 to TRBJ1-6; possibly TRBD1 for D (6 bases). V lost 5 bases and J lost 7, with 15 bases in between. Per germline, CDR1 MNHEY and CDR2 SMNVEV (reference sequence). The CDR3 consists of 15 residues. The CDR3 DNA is TGTGCCAGCAGTCGTAACAGGGTTGGCAATTCACCCCTCCACTTT. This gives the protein CASSRNRVGNSPLHF.

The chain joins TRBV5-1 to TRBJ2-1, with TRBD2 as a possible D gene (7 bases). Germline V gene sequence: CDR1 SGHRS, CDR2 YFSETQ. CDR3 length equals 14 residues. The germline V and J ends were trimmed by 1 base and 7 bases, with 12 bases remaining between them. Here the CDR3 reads CASSLYREGNEQFF. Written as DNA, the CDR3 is TGCGCCAGCAGCTTGTACAGGGAGGGGAATGAGCAGTTCTTC. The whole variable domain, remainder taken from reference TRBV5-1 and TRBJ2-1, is KAGVTQTPRYLIKTRGQQVTLSCSPISGHRSVSWYQQTPGQGLQFLFEYFSETQRNKGNFPGRFSGRQFSNSRSEMNVSTLELGDSALYLCASSLYREGNEQFFGPGTRLTVL.

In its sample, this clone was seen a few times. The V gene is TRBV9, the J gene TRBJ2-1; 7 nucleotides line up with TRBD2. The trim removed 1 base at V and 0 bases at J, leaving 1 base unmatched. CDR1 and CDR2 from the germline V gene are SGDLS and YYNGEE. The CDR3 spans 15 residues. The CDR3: CASSVTGGSYNEQFF. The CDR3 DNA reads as TGTGCCAGCAGCGTAACGGGGGGCTCCTACAATGAGCAGTTCTTC.

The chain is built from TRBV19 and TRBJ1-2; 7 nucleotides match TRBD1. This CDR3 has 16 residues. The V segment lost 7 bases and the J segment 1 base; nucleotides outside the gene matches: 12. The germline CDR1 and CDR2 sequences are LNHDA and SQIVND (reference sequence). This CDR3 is CASTPTGPGGNYGYTF. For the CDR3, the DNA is TGTGCCAGTACCCCCACCGGGCCAGGGGGTAACTATGGCTACACCTTC. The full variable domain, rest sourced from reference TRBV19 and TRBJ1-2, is DGGITQSPKYLFRKEGQNVTLSCEQNLNHDAMYWYRQDPGQGLRLIYYSQIVNDFQKGDIAEGYSVSREKKESFPLTVTSAQKNPTAFYLCASTPTGPGGNYGYTFGSGTRLTVV.

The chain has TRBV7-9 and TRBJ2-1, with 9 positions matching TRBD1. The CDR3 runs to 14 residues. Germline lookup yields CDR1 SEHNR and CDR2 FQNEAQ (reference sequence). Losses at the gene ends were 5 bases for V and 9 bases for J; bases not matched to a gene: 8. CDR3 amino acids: CASSQAGTGSEQFF. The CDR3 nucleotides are TGTGCCAGCAGCCAGGCCGGGACAGGGTCTGAGCAGTTCTTC.

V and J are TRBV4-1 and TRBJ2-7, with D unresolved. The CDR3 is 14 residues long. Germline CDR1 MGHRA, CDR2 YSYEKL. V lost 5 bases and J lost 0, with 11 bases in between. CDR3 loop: CASSTEDISYEQYF. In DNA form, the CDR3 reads TGCGCCAGCAGCACTGAAGACATCTCCTACGAGCAGTACTTC.

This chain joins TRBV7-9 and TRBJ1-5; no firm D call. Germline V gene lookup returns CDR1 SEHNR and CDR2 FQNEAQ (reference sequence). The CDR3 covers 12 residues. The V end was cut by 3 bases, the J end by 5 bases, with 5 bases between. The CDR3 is CASSLEDQPQHF. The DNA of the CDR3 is TGTGCCAGCAGCTTGGAGGATCAGCCCCAGCATTTT.

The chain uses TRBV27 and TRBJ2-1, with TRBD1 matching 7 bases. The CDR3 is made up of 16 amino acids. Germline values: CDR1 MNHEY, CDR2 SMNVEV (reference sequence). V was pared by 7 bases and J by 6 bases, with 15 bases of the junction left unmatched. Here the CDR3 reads CASTWTGRSPLNEQFF. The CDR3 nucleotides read TGTGCCAGCACATGGACAGGCCGCTCCCCCCTCAATGAGCAGTTCTTC.

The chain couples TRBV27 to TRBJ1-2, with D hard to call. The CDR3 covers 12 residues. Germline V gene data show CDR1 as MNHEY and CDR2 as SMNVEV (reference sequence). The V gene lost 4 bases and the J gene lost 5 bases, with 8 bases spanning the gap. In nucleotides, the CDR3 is TGTGCCAGCAGTTCAACAGATTATGGCTACACCTTC. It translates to CASSSTDYGYTF.

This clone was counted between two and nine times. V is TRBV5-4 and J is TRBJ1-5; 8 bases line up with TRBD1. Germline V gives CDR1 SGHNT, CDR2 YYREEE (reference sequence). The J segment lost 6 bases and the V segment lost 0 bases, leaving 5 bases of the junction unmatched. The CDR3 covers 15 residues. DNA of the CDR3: TGTGCCAGCAGCTTGGGGGGACAGGTGACTCAGCCCCAGCATTTT. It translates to CASSLGGQVTQPQHF.

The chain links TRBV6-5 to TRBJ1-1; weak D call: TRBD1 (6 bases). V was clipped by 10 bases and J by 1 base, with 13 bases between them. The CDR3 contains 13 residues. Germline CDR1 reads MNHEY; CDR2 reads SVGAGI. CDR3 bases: TGTGCCATCCAGTTAGGGGGGAACACTGAAGCTTTCTTT. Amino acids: CAIQLGGNTEAFF.

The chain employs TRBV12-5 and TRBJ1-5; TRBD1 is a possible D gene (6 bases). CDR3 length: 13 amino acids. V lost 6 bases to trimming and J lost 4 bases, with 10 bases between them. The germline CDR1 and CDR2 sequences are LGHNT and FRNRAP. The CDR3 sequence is CASGGGANQPQHF. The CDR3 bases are TGTGCTAGTGGCGGGGGGGCTAATCAGCCCCAGCATTTT.

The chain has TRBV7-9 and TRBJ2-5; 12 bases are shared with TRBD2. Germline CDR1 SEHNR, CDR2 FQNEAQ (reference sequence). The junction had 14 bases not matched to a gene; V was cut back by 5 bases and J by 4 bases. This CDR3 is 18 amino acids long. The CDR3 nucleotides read TGTGCCAGCAGCCCTACCGCACTAGCGGGGGGCAGGGGAGAGACCCAGTACTTC. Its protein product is CASSPTALAGGRGETQYF.

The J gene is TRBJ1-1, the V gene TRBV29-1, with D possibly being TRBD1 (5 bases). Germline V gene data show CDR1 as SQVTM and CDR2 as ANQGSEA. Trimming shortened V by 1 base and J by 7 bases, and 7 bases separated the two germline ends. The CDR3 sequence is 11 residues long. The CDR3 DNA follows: TGCAGCGTTGAAGGGGGGGTTGAAGCTTTCTTT. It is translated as CSVEGGVEAFF.

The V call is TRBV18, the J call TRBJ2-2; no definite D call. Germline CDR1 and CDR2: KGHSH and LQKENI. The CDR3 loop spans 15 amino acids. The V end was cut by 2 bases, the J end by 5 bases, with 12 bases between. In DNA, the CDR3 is TGTGCCAGCTCACCAATCCCTATAAGTACCGGGGAGCTGTTTTTT. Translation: CASSPIPISTGELFF.

CDR3 amino acids: CATSRGASGGGKNEQFF. The CDR3 DNA follows: TGTGCCACCAGCAGGGGAGCTAGCGGGGGGGGGAAGAATGAGCAGTTCTTC. The gene calls are TRBV15 and TRBJ2-1, with 12 nucleotides matching TRBD2. This CDR3 comprises 17 residues. After removal of 3 bases from V and 7 bases from J, the junction contained 10 bases not matched to a gene. Per germline, CDR1 LNHNV and CDR2 YYDKDF (reference sequence).

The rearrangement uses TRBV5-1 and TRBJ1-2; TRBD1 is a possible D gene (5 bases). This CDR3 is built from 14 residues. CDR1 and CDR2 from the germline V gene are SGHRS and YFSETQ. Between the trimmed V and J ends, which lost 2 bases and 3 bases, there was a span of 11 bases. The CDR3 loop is CASSFTGDYYGYTF. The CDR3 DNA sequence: TGCGCCAGCAGCTTTACCGGGGACTACTATGGCTACACCTTC.